These 23 T cell receptor beta chains were sequenced from one sample in a study of monozygotic twins with inflammatory bowel disease. Each CDR3 protein gets one entry in TCRdb, which reprocessed the 5' RACE reads and gives no DNA. There are 300,000 to 400,000 distinct CDR3 sequences in the sample, with 2% to 2.5% held by the top ten. The sample comprised blood. These receptors came from a human donor with ulcerative colitis or Crohn's disease, or a healthy co-twin of an affected twin (not recorded which).

This chain links TRBV10-3 with TRBJ2-7; TCRdb calls TRBD2, which cannot be checked without DNA. The V gene's germline CDR1 is ENHRY and CDR2 SYGVKD. The CDR3 runs 18 residues. This chain's CDR3 is CAISESLWTSGIVDEQYF.

This rearrangement joins TRBV7-8 to TRBJ2-1; the D call of TRBD1 rests on TCRdb alone, since no DNA is present to check it. Germline V CDR1 and CDR2: SGHVS, FQNEAQ. CDR3 length: 15 residues. The CDR3 sequence: CASSLLVGAHNEQFF.

The CDR3 spells CASSRPGHERFF. The V call is TRBV27, the J call TRBJ2-1; TCRdb's D call of TRBD1 is untestable without DNA. Germline CDR1 MNHEY, CDR2 SMNVEV (reference sequence). CDR3 length equals 12 residues.

The rearrangement uses TRBV28 and TRBJ2-3; TCRdb gives TRBD2 as the D gene, but with no DNA this cannot be confirmed. The germline V gene encodes CDR1 MDHEN and CDR2 SYDVKM. CDR3 length: 15 residues. The CDR3 here is CASSLAGVGTDTQYF.

The rearrangement uses TRBV19 and TRBJ1-2. CDR1 is LNHDA and CDR2 is SQIVND in the germline V gene (reference sequence). The CDR3 loop spans 13 amino acids. CDR3 region: CASSTTANYGYTF.

The V gene is TRBV28, the J gene TRBJ2-3; TCRdb reports TRBD1, a call that lacks DNA to check it against. The CDR3 covers 16 residues. Germline V gene sequence: CDR1 MDHEN, CDR2 SYDVKM. The CDR3 sequence is CASGGKTGARTDTQYF.

This rearrangement joins TRBV3-1 to TRBJ2-1; TCRdb returns TRBD2, unconfirmable since there is no DNA. This CDR3 has 14 amino acids. Germline V gene sequence: CDR1 LGHDT, CDR2 YNNKEL (reference sequence). The CDR3 sequence is CASSQLAGAQEEFF.

This chain connects TRBV4-3 to TRBJ1-2. Germline loops: CDR1 LGHNA, CDR2 YSLEER. The CDR3 has 13 residues. The CDR3 spells CASSRTVSYGYTF.

The chain links TRBV5-6 to TRBJ1-1. This CDR3 has 17 residues. From germline, CDR1 is SGHDT and CDR2 YYEEEE. This chain's CDR3 is CASSQIPGNTLNTEAFF. Drawing the rest from reference TRBV5-6 and TRBJ1-1, the complete variable domain is DAGVTQSPTHLIKTRGQQVTLRCSPKSGHDTVSWYQQALGQGPQFIFQYYEEEERQRGNFPDRFSGHQFPNYSSELNVNALLLGDSALYLCASSQIPGNTLNTEAFFGQGTRLTVV.

The chain is built from TRBV28 and TRBJ2-7; as DNA is missing, the TRBD1 call by TCRdb cannot be tested. Germline CDR1 reads MDHEN; CDR2 reads SYDVKM. There are 12 residues in the CDR3. CDR3: CASSPGKGKQYF.

V is TRBV30 and J is TRBJ2-7; TCRdb's assignment of TRBD1 cannot be checked, as there is no DNA. This CDR3 region has 20 residues. Germline V gives CDR1 GTSNPN, CDR2 SVGIG (reference sequence). The CDR3 is CAWSVRGIGTGRKSSYEQYF. The variable domain in full, with the rest retrieved from reference TRBV30 and TRBJ2-7, is SQTIHQWPATLVQPVGSPLSLECTVEGTSNPNLYWYRQAAGRGLQLLFYSVGIGQISSEVPQNLSASRPQDRQFILSSKKLLLSDSGFYLCAWSVRGIGTGRKSSYEQYFGPGTRLTVT.

The genes are TRBV6-5 and TRBJ1-2; TCRdb's assignment of TRBD1 cannot be checked, as there is no DNA. This CDR3 has 15 residues. Germline loops: CDR1 MNHEY, CDR2 SVGAGI. Here the CDR3 reads CASSYGQSLIYGYTF.

The chain has TRBV19 and TRBJ1-2. The CDR3 loop spans 12 amino acids. Germline CDR1 reads LNHDA; CDR2 reads SQIVND (reference sequence). The CDR3 region is CASSISGYGYTF.

The chain employs TRBV2 and TRBJ1-2. Germline loops: CDR1 SNHLY, CDR2 FYNNEI. This CDR3 spans 16 amino acids. The CDR3 reads CASSERRATASLGYTF.

The chain has TRBV7-2 and TRBJ2-1; TCRdb's D call of TRBD1 is untestable without DNA. The CDR3 spans 15 residues. Germline V gene sequence: CDR1 SGHTA, CDR2 FQGNSA. CDR3 sequence: CASSLDRNDYNEQFF.

This chain connects TRBV5-1 to TRBJ2-5; the D call of TRBD1 rests on TCRdb alone, since no DNA is present to check it. The germline CDR1 and CDR2 sequences are SGHRS and YFSETQ. The CDR3 is 15 amino acids. The CDR3 sequence is CDSSPVQGSQETQYF.

V is TRBV9 and J is TRBJ2-1; checking the TCRdb D call of TRBD2 is not possible without DNA. The CDR3 totals 16 residues. CDR1 SGDLS and CDR2 YYNGEE come from the germline V gene. CDR3 region: CASSVGTSGYYNEQFF.

The chain is built from TRBV5-1 and TRBJ2-3; TCRdb selects TRBD1, and the lack of DNA leaves this call unchecked. Germline V lookup: CDR1 SGHRS, CDR2 YFSETQ. The CDR3 totals 15 residues. The CDR3 reads CASRGGQGLTDTQYF.

The chain uses TRBV28 and TRBJ1-3; TCRdb reports TRBD1, a call that lacks DNA to check it against. The CDR3 has 14 amino acids. Germline CDR1 reads MDHEN; CDR2 reads SYDVKM. CDR3 loop: CASSFSGAGNTIYF.

This chain uses TRBV7-9 with TRBJ2-3; lacking DNA, the TRBD1 call made by TCRdb goes unchecked. In germline, CDR1 is SEHNR, CDR2 FQNEAQ (reference sequence). There are 13 residues in the CDR3. The CDR3 protein is CASSSRGPDTQYF.

This chain links TRBV18 with TRBJ1-5; TCRdb's D call of TRBD1 is untestable without DNA. This CDR3 has 15 amino acids. Germline V lookup: CDR1 KGHSH, CDR2 LQKENI. CDR3 region: CASSPGSGAGQPQHF.

V gene TRBV14 combines with J gene TRBJ2-1; TCRdb indicates TRBD2, and absent DNA this call remains unverified. There are 15 residues in the CDR3. The germline gives CDR1 SGHDN, CDR2 FVKESK. This CDR3 is CASSQEIGRESEQFF.

The CDR3 sequence: CASSQGDAGTDTQYF. The chain has TRBV4-1 and TRBJ2-3; checking the TCRdb D call of TRBD1 is not possible without DNA. Germline loops: CDR1 MGHRA, CDR2 YSYEKL. This CDR3 spans 15 amino acids.